This is a list of T cell receptor beta chains from one sample in a study of CD8+ T cells in alopecia areata. Clones were sequenced by immunoSEQ multiplex PCR, and TCRdb holds only the in-frame ones, with some missing. The sample lists about 120,000 clones, about 50% occurring once. Source: CD4+ T cells sorted from blood, taken at week 4, from a patient treated with tofacitinib. These TCRs come from a human donor with alopecia areata. The CDR3 runs from the conserved cysteine through the conserved F or W. The D gene is left open where the match is weak. Only part of the rows carry a size: once, few, many, or a class if the clone is expanded.

>TRBV10-3|NA|NA|TRBJ2-5
CATRDPPGETQYF
TGTGCCACCCGGGACCCCCCGGGGGAGACCCAGTACTTC
>TRBV30|NA|NA|TRBJ2-3
CAWSPPNVGADTQYF
TGTGCCTGGAGCCCGCCCAATGTAGGCGCAGATACGCAGTATTTT
>TRBV30|NA|once|TRBJ2-5
CAWSSRMQETQYF
TGTGCCTGGAGTTCGAGGATGCAAGAGACCCAGTACTTC
>TRBV11-2|NA|NA|TRBJ2-7
CASRSTGRGIYEQYF
TGTGCCAGCAGGTCCACAGGGCGGGGGATCTACGAGCAGTACTTC
>TRBV18|NA|few|TRBJ1-1
CASSPPGEAFF
TGTGCCAGCTCACCACCGGGTGAAGCTTTCTTT
>TRBV2|NA|NA|TRBJ2-7
CASSEGTDEQYF
TGTGCCAGCAGTGAGGGCACGGACGAGCAGTACTTC
>TRBV5-7|NA|few|TRBJ2-3
CASRTHQGTIDTQYF
TGTGCCAGCAGGACCCACCAGGGTACAATCGATACGCAGTATTTT
>TRBV5-1|NA|NA|TRBJ2-6
CASSLLARGSGANVLTF
TGCGCCAGCAGCTTGTTAGCCCGCGGTTCTGGGGCCAACGTCCTGACTTTC
>TRBV20-1|NA|few|TRBJ2-5
CSASLGGTQYF
TGCAGTGCTAGTCTAGGAGGGACCCAGTACTTC
>TRBV2|NA|NA|TRBJ2-5
CASSGTWTGETQYF
TGTGCCAGCAGTGGGACCTGGACGGGAGAGACCCAGTACTTC
>TRBV30|NA|few|TRBJ1-2
CAWSSLGDTTF
TGTGCCTGGAGTTCCCTGGGGGATACCACCTTC
>TRBV30|NA|NA|TRBJ2-2
CAWRINTGELFF
TGTGCCTGGAGAATTAACACCGGGGAGCTGTTTTTT
>TRBV30|NA|NA|TRBJ1-5
CAWSLTNNQPQHF
TGTGCCTGGAGTCTCACCAACAATCAGCCCCAGCATTTT
>TRBV29-1|NA|NA|TRBJ2-5
CSVVRVETQYF
TGCAGCGTTGTTCGCGTGGAGACCCAGTACTTC
>TRBV7-8|TRBD2|NA|TRBJ2-3
CASSLVAGPPYF
TGTGCCAGCAGCTTAGTAGCGGGGCCGCCGTATTTT
>TRBV29-1|NA|NA|TRBJ2-7
CSAGGSYEQYF
TGCAGCGCCGGGGGATCCTACGAGCAGTACTTC
>TRBV6-6|NA|few|TRBJ2-7
CASSYAGTHEQYF
TGTGCCAGCAGTTACGCCGGGACCCACGAGCAGTACTTC
>TRBV7-2|TRBD1|NA|TRBJ1-4
CASSPTGEANEKLFF
TGTGCCAGCAGCCCTACAGGGGAGGCTAATGAAAAACTGTTTTTT
>TRBV30|NA|few|TRBJ2-4
CAWSASGKGAKNIQYF
TGTGCCTGGAGTGCCTCAGGGAAAGGGGCCAAAAACATTCAGTACTTC
>TRBV6-6|TRBD2|NA|TRBJ2-3
CASRERGILTDTQYF
TGTGCCAGCAGGGAGCGGGGGATCCTCACAGATACGCAGTATTTT
>TRBV2|NA|NA|TRBJ1-1
CASSRGYTEAFF
TGTGCCAGCAGTCGGGGCTACACTGAAGCTTTCTTT
>TRBV5-6|TRBD1|NA|TRBJ1-5
CASSLGAGGSLSNQPQHF
TGTGCCAGCAGCTTGGGGGCAGGGGGTTCGCTGAGCAATCAGCCCCAGCATTTT
>TRBV7-2|NA|few|TRBJ2-3
CASSSVPRVQQYF
TGTGCCAGCAGCTCCGTCCCCCGGGTTCAGCAGTATTTT
>TRBV5-6|TRBD2|NA|TRBJ2-4
CASSLGRDYVELAKNIQYF
TGTGCCAGCAGCTTGGGCCGGGACTATGTCGAGCTAGCCAAAAACATTCAGTACTTC
>TRBV29-1|TRBD1|NA|TRBJ1-2
CSVVDRGNYGYTF
TGCAGCGTTGTGGACAGGGGGAACTATGGCTACACCTTC